Detailed here is one T cell receptor beta chain. Its antigen target is currently unknown. Base-call qualities are not available, and no considerably larger clone is one nucleotide away. The CDR3 runs 11 amino acids, cysteine and phenylalanine included. CDR3 DNA only is kept here, 33 bases in frame from base 1. CDR1 SEHNR and CDR2 FQNEAQ were looked up in the germline V gene (reference sequence). The V end loses 10 bases and the J end loses 6 bases, and a stretch of 9 bases separates them. The sequencer was an Illumina HiSeq 2500. TCR beta libraries were prepared by quantitative 5'-RACE with molecular barcodes. On the authors' methods: To identify disease-linked TCR variants, a new computational method was used, one built on a probabilistic model of VDJ rearrangement. The public sequencing data were trimmed at Q25 with fastp and processed into clonotypes with MiXCR by TCRdb, which kept only in-frame beta chains. Records with the same CDR3 protein are collapsed into one entry carrying the most frequent genes and DNA. The V and J calls and clone size are TCRdb's, not the authors'. This sample holds roughly 140,000 distinct CDR3 sequences; under 55% were observed only once. Roughly 15% of the sample comes from the top ten.

The data derive from a study of CD8 T cells in ankylosing spondylitis (dated by TCRdb to the late 2010s). For the wider study: To find TCR variants linked to disease, the study profiled T cell receptor beta repertoires in ankylosing spondylitis patients and healthy donors. Peripheral blood was sampled, and synovial fluid was also collected from ankylosing spondylitis patients. The whole study cohort included about a hundred healthy donors and 20 to 25 ankylosing spondylitis patients.

Synovial fluid samples were paired with blood samples taken from the same ankylosing spondylitis patients. Study-wide conclusions, independent of this receptor: According to the report, matched synovial fluid samples from ankylosing spondylitis patients were significantly enriched for the disease-linked clones. Some motif variants had previously been reported in the synovial fluid and blood of reactive arthritis patients, which suggests shared mechanisms of disease initiation. A CD8+ phenotype was shown by the disease-linked clones, which were found at relatively low frequencies in peripheral blood. A TCR beta motif of several highly homologous amino acid variants appeared characteristic of blood from ankylosing spondylitis patients.

Material for sequencing was synovial fluid, either unsorted or a sorted T cell fraction (not recorded which). This sequence was found in a male donor with ankylosing spondylitis. The V gene is TRBV7-9 and the J gene is TRBJ1-4; the D region possibly corresponds to TRBD1 (6 bases align). The CDR3 protein is CATRGHEKLFF. The DNA sequence is TGTGCCACCAGGGGCCATGAAAAACTGTTTTTT.